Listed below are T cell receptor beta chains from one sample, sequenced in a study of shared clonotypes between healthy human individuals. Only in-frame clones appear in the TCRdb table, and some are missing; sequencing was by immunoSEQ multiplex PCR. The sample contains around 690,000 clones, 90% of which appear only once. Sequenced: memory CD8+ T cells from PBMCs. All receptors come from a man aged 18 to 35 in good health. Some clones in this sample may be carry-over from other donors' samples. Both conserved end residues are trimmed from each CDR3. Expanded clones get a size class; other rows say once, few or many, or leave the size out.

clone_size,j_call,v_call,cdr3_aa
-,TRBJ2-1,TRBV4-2,ASSLKLGDEQF
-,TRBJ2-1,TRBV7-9,ASSSSGRLSSYNEQF
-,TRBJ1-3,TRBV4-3,ASSQDRMTRLSGNTIY
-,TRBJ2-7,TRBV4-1,ASSLRRDRVYEQY
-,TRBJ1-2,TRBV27,ASGTGGYGYT
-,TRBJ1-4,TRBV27,ASSVYGDSLIKLF
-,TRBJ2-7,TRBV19,ASSTGGAFYEQY
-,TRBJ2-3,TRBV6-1,ASRPGQTSTDTQY
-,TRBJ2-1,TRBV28,ASGRVAGSYNEQF
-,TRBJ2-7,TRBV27,ASSPLRPGQSPEQY
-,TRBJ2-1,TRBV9,ASSAAGTVYNEQF
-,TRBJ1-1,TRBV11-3,ASSLRGGRAF
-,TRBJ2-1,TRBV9,ASSPHSGRDLSYNEQF
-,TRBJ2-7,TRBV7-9,ASSPNYEQY
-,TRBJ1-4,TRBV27,ASSLIQGGEKLF
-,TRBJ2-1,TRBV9,ASSVGTAFSDEQF
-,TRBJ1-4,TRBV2,ASSVGRGTNEKLF
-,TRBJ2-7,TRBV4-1,ASSLGADEQY
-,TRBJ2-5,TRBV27,ASTADREETQY
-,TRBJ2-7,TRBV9,ASSEGPEIGTYEQY
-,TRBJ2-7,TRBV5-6,ASSLGALAGGPLVYEQY
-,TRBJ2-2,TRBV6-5,ASSYYSGENTGELF
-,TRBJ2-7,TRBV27,ASSPPGLLREQY
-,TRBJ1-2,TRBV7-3,ASSFWVRFYGYT
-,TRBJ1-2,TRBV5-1,ASSLQGGFNYGYT
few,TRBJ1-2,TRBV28,ASSLRGRTLYGYT
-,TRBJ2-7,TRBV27,ASRPSRGNVNEQY
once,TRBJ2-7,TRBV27,ASSLYPPTGTGSYEQY
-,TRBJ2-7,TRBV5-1,ASSATGTNEQY
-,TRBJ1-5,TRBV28,ANGQDGRYQPQH
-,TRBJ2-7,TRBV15,ATSMGLAANYEQY